The 29 T cell receptor beta chains below come from one sample, sequenced in a study of OX40 agonist ivuxolimab in advanced cancers. Profiled with immunoSEQ multiplex PCR; TCRdb holds only in-frame clones, not every one. Of under 25,000 clones in the sample, roughly nine tenths are singletons; the top ten hold roughly 15%. Sequences were derived from CD4+ or CD8+ T cells sorted from blood, sampled in a trial of the OX40 agonist ivuxolimab. The receptors come from an adult with an advanced solid tumor such as melanoma, head and neck, liver or kidney cancer.

The genes are TRBV9 and TRBJ2-5; the D is unclear. V gave up 8 bases and J gave up 2 bases, with 19 bases separating them. Germline assignment: CDR1 SGDLS and CDR2 YYNGEE. This CDR3 has 15 residues. Here the CDR3 reads CASSFVGLTQETQYF. The CDR3 DNA follows: TGTGCCAGTTCGTTTGTGGGTTTGACACAAGAGACCCAGTACTTC.

The rearrangement uses TRBV6-1 and TRBJ1-2, with 7 bases aligning to TRBD1. Per the germline V gene, CDR1 is MNHNS and CDR2 is SASEGT. With V trimmed by 1 base and J by 3 bases, 5 bases remained unmatched. The CDR3 is 15 residues long. CDR3 sequence: CASSEEVGGYYGYTF. In DNA, the CDR3 is TGTGCCAGCAGTGAAGAGGTAGGGGGCTACTATGGCTACACCTTC.

The chain joins TRBV5-1 to TRBJ2-3, with no clear D. The CDR3 runs to 13 residues. Germline CDR1 and CDR2: SGHRS and YFSETQ. V was pared by 0 bases and J by 4 bases, with 6 bases between. CDR3 in amino acids: CASSLASPDTQYF. The CDR3 region has the DNA TGCGCCAGCAGCTTGGCCAGTCCAGATACGCAGTATTTT.

Note on this clone: The junction shows a germline mismatch at one end, possibly a read error. This chain connects TRBV2 to TRBJ1-1; the D gene is possibly TRBD1 (5 bases). CDR3 length: 15 residues. Germline V gives CDR1 SNHLY, CDR2 FYNNEI. This CDR3 is CASIGVLSMNIEAFF. The CDR3 DNA sequence: TGTGCCAGCATAGGGGTTTTGAGTATGAACATTGAAGCTTTCTTT. Variable domain in full (rest from reference TRBV2 and TRBJ1-1): EPEVTQTPSHQVTQMGQEVILRCVPISNHLYFYWYRQILGQKVEFLVSFYNNEISEKSEIFDDQFSVERPDGSNFTLKIRSTKLEDSAMYFCASIGVLSMNIEAFFGQGTRLTVV.

The rearrangement uses TRBV5-4 and TRBJ2-2, with 7 positions matching TRBD2. This CDR3 spans 15 amino acids. The V segment lost 4 bases and the J segment 0 bases; nucleotides outside the gene matches: 3. Germline V gene sequence: CDR1 SGHNT, CDR2 YYREEE (reference sequence). CDR3 sequence: CASSPGTTNTGELFF. As DNA, the CDR3 is TGTGCCAGCAGCCCCGGGACTACGAACACCGGGGAGCTGTTTTTT.

The rearrangement joins TRBV7-2 to TRBJ2-3; D call uncertain. The germline V gene encodes CDR1 SGHTA and CDR2 FQGNSA. This CDR3 is built from 10 residues. V was cut by 0 bases and J by 14 bases, with 6 bases left in between. The CDR3 loop is CASSLASVYF. Written as DNA, the CDR3 is TGTGCCAGCAGCTTAGCTTCGGTGTATTTT.

V and J are TRBV5-1 and TRBJ1-1, with TRBD1 identical over 7 bases. The CDR3 has 16 amino acids. The J segment lost 3 bases and the V segment lost 1 base, leaving 9 bases of the junction unmatched. Germline values: CDR1 SGHRS, CDR2 YFSETQ. DNA of the CDR3: TGCGCCAGCAGCTTGTCACCGGGACAGTTTCACACTGAAGCTTTCTTT. Protein product: CASSLSPGQFHTEAFF.

A word on this clone: The germline gene is not matched at one end of the junction; a read error may be the cause. The J gene is TRBJ2-7, the V gene TRBV7-7; 10 bases are shared with TRBD1. The CDR3 loop spans 15 amino acids. Germline assignment: CDR1 SSHAT and CDR2 FNYEAQ (reference sequence). CDR3 sequence reads: CASSLGTGASYEQYF. The CDR3 nucleotides read TGTGCTAGCAGCTTAGGGACAGGGGCGTCCTACGAGCAGTACTTC.

A remark on this clone: Other DNA sequences from this sample encode an identical CDR3 as well. The J gene is TRBJ2-7, the V gene TRBV11-2; no firm D call. CDR3 length equals 15 residues. Trimming removed 0 bases at V and 0 bases at J, with 9 bases between. Per the germline V gene, CDR1 is SGHAT and CDR2 is FQNNGV. DNA of the CDR3: TGTGCCAGCAGCTTAGACCCGGCAGACTCCTACGAGCAGTACTTC. Translation: CASSLDPADSYEQYF.

V gene TRBV5-1 combines with J gene TRBJ1-1, with D tentatively TRBD1 (6 bases). V was trimmed by 2 bases and J by 5 bases, leaving 16 bases between them. This CDR3 spans 15 amino acids. CDR1 SGHRS and CDR2 YFSETQ come from the germline V gene. CDR3 amino acids: CASSFSIGGDTEAFF. The DNA of the CDR3 is TGCGCCAGCAGCTTTAGTATCGGGGGCGATACTGAAGCTTTCTTT. Variable domain in full (rest from reference TRBV5-1 and TRBJ1-1): KAGVTQTPRYLIKTRGQQVTLSCSPISGHRSVSWYQQTPGQGLQFLFEYFSETQRNKGNFPGRFSGRQFSNSRSEMNVSTLELGDSALYLCASSFSIGGDTEAFFGQGTRLTVV.

The chain has TRBV6-4 and TRBJ2-5, with 7 bases lining up with TRBD1. From germline, CDR1 is MRHNA and CDR2 SNTAGT. V shed 5 bases and J 4 bases; nucleotides not matched to a gene: 16. The CDR3 totals 17 residues. CDR3 coding DNA: TGTGCCAGCAGTTATTACAGGGGCCCGGACGTTGGAGAGACCCAGTACTTC. The encoded protein is CASSYYRGPDVGETQYF.

The CDR3 is CASSEGVNTEAFF. The DNA of the CDR3 is TGTGCCAGCAGTGAAGGGGTGAACACTGAAGCTTTCTTT. The chain links TRBV2 to TRBJ1-1; D is uncertain. From germline, CDR1 is SNHLY and CDR2 FYNNEI. The CDR3 has 13 residues. V was shortened by 1 base and J by 0 bases, with 3 bases between the two germline ends.

J is TRBJ2-3 and V is TRBV5-6; maybe TRBD1 (5 bases). Germline loops: CDR1 SGHDT, CDR2 YYEEEE. Trimming took 4 bases from V and 5 from J, leaving 11 bases between them. CDR3 length equals 13 residues. This CDR3 reads CASSIYDRDTQYF. Written as DNA, the CDR3 is TGTGCCAGCAGCATTTACGACAGAGATACGCAGTATTTT.

This chain joins TRBV19 and TRBJ2-1; 13 bases line up with TRBD2. CDR3 length: 15 residues. Germline lookup yields CDR1 LNHDA and CDR2 SQIVND (reference sequence). Trimming took 3 bases from V and 9 from J; bases not matched to a gene: 5. CDR3 sequence reads: CASSIGTSGTTEQFF. The CDR3 nucleotides are TGTGCCAGTAGTATCGGGACTAGCGGGACTACTGAGCAGTTCTTC.

The rearrangement joins TRBV19 to TRBJ2-7; 8 nucleotides align to TRBD1. The CDR3 is 15 amino acids. In germline, CDR1 is LNHDA, CDR2 SQIVND (reference sequence). Trimming at V came to 7 bases and at J to 2 bases, leaving 10 bases not matched to a gene. The chain's CDR3 is CASKNTGTGTYEQYF. The CDR3 DNA is TGTGCCAGTAAAAATACCGGGACAGGTACCTACGAGCAGTACTTC.

This clone was seen once. The rearrangement joins TRBV6-5 to TRBJ2-1, with a tentative D call TRBD1 (6 bases). V shed 8 bases and J shed 7 bases, with 12 bases lying between them. The germline V gene has CDR1 MNHEY and CDR2 SVGAGI. The CDR3 totals 12 residues. This chain's CDR3 is CASSEQGNEQFF. The CDR3 coding sequence is TGTGCCAGCTCTGAACAGGGTAATGAGCAGTTCTTC.

In this sample, this clone turned up once. J is TRBJ2-5 and V is TRBV18; tentatively, D is TRBD2 (6 bases). The CDR3 length is 15 residues. The V end lost 3 bases, the J end lost 1 base, and 12 bases lay between the germline ends. Germline V gene lookup returns CDR1 KGHSH and CDR2 LQKENI. The CDR3 coding sequence is TGTGCCAGCTCACCTCAGGGACTGCCCCAAGAGACCCAGTACTTC. Residues: CASSPQGLPQETQYF.

The J gene is TRBJ2-3, the V gene TRBV4-1; no clear D. The germline V gene has CDR1 MGHRA and CDR2 YSYEKL. Trimming took off 4 bases at V and 4 bases at J, with 12 bases between the two ends. The CDR3 runs to 14 residues. CDR3 residues: CASSLYSVSDTQYF. The CDR3 coding sequence is TGCGCCAGCAGCCTATATTCCGTGTCAGATACGCAGTATTTT.

This chain uses TRBV18 with TRBJ1-1; TRBD1 is a possible D gene (5 bases). Germline CDR1 KGHSH, CDR2 LQKENI. With 4 bases removed from V and 1 base from J, the gap between germline ends came to 22 bases. CDR3 length equals 18 residues. CDR3 sequence: CASSQRSVIGRENTEAFF. CDR3 coding DNA: TGTGCCAGCTCACAAAGGTCAGTTATTGGCAGGGAGAACACTGAAGCTTTCTTT.

The V call is TRBV12-5, the J call TRBJ1-3; tentatively, D is TRBD1 (5 bases). The CDR3 is 14 residues long. Germline V gene lookup returns CDR1 LGHNT and CDR2 FRNRAP. Deletions cut 6 bases from V and 1 base from J, with 10 bases between. CDR3 in amino acids: CASGPGNSGNTIYF. In nucleotides, the CDR3 is TGTGCTAGTGGCCCAGGGAATTCTGGAAACACCATATATTTT.

The J gene is TRBJ2-7, the V gene TRBV5-4; 8 positions agree with TRBD1. From germline, CDR1 is SGHNT and CDR2 YYREEE (reference sequence). The CDR3 has 14 amino acids. J gave up 2 bases and V 4 bases, and 5 bases lay outside the gene matches. This CDR3 is CASSPGQAPYEQYF. In nucleotides, the CDR3 is TGTGCCAGCAGCCCGGGACAGGCCCCCTACGAGCAGTACTTC.

The chain combines TRBV18 with TRBJ2-7; D perhaps matches TRBD2 (7 bases). This CDR3 spans 14 amino acids. Trimming pared 4 bases from V and 1 base from J, leaving 11 bases between. Germline V gives CDR1 KGHSH, CDR2 LQKENI. The CDR3 nucleotides read TGTGCCAGCTCACGGGGGGGGCGATCCTACGAGCAGTACTTC. Its translation: CASSRGGRSYEQYF.

This clone is a singleton in its sample. The chain is built from TRBV6-5 and TRBJ2-7; TRBD1 is a possible D gene (6 bases). Germline V gene sequence: CDR1 MNHEY, CDR2 SVGAGI. The CDR3 sequence is 15 residues long. The V end was cut by 2 bases, the J end by 0 bases, with 11 bases between. The CDR3 DNA follows: TGTGCCAGCAGTTACAACAGGGAATTCTCCTACGAGCAGTACTTC. Its translation is CASSYNREFSYEQYF.

The chain recombines TRBV9 with TRBJ2-1; 10 positions match TRBD2. Germline V CDR1 and CDR2: SGDLS, YYNGEE. Trimming cost V 0 bases and J 9 bases; bases outside gene matches: 9. The CDR3 consists of 16 residues. The CDR3 is CASSVVPQREGAEQFF. CDR3 DNA sequence: TGTGCCAGCAGCGTAGTCCCCCAGCGGGAGGGGGCTGAGCAGTTCTTC.

This clone occurred once. The J gene is TRBJ1-5, the V gene TRBV19; TRBD1 agrees at 7 bases. V dropped 3 bases and J dropped 6; count of bases not matched to a gene: 8. CDR3 length: 15 amino acids. The germline V gene encodes CDR1 LNHDA and CDR2 SQIVND (reference sequence). The CDR3 sequence: CASSIKQGVAQPQHF. DNA of the CDR3: TGTGCCAGTAGTATCAAGCAGGGGGTCGCTCAGCCCCAGCATTTT.

This chain uses TRBV18 with TRBJ2-7; TRBD1 matches at 7 bases. The V gene end was trimmed by 3 bases and the J gene end by 5 bases; junction bases not matched to a gene: 7. Per the germline V gene, CDR1 is KGHSH and CDR2 is LQKENI. This CDR3 has 14 amino acids. The CDR3 spells CASSPGTARDEQYF. CDR3 coding DNA: TGTGCCAGCTCACCCGGGACAGCCAGGGACGAGCAGTACTTC.

The gene calls are TRBV5-4 and TRBJ2-5, with a weak D call TRBD1 (6 bases). Gene TRBJ2-7 matches the end of the DNA better, so the J call may be wrong. The CDR3 covers 13 residues. Germline lookup yields CDR1 SGHNT and CDR2 YYREEE (reference sequence). The CDR3 DNA reads as TGTGCCAGCAGCTTCAGGGGACCTTACGAGCAGTACTTC. It specifies CASSFRGPYEQYF.

This rearrangement joins TRBV12-5 to TRBJ2-1; TRBD1 agrees at 7 bases. The germline CDR1 and CDR2 sequences are LGHNT and FRNRAP. This CDR3 is 17 amino acids long. With V trimmed by 0 bases and J by 5 bases, 10 bases remained unmatched. CDR3 coding DNA: TGTGCTAGTGGTTTGGTTCCAGACGGACAGGCCCACAATGAGCAGTTCTTC. As protein: CASGLVPDGQAHNEQFF. Together with reference TRBV12-5 and TRBJ2-1, the CDR3 gives the full variable domain: DARVTQTPRHKVTEMGQEVTMRCQPILGHNTVFWYRQTMMQGLELLAYFRNRAPLDDSGMPKDRFSAEMPDATLATLKIQPSEPRDSAVYFCASGLVPDGQAHNEQFFGPGTRLTVL.

The chain uses TRBV10-1 and TRBJ1-2; D is unresolved. Germline CDR1 WNHNN, CDR2 SYGVQD (reference sequence). There are 14 residues in the CDR3. Trimming shortened V by 0 bases and J by 0 bases, and 5 bases separated the two germline ends. In DNA, the CDR3 is TGCGCCAGCAGTGAGTCCGGGGCTAACTATGGCTACACCTTC. It translates to CASSESGANYGYTF.